This T cell receptor beta chain was found in a study of identical twins. General study findings and limits: Beta clonotypes that were abundant in cord blood contained fewer insertions, a pattern absent from memory repertoires.

CDR1 and CDR2 (germline): SEHNR, FQNEAQ (reference sequence). The ends were cut back, 2 bases at V and 2 bases at J, with 10 bases in the middle. The CDR3 extends over 14 amino acids. A note on this clonotype: The antigen is undetermined.

One entry per CDR3 protein, called by TCRdb with MiXCR from the 5' RACE reads. The table records nearly 900,000 distinct CDR3 sequences, about 12% of them present only once. These records were also assigned to another study, of yellow fever vaccine responses in identical twins.

The sequence derives from a woman aged 18-29 years in good health. This sequence joins TRBV7-9 and TRBJ2-7, with D tentatively TRBD2 (6 bases). The specimen was PBMCs. The CDR3 DNA reads as TGTGCCAGCAGCTTACCGGGGGATCCCTACGAGCAGTACTTC. It yields the protein CASSLPGDPYEQYF. Variable domain in full (rest from reference TRBV7-9 and TRBJ2-7): DTGVSQNPRHKITKRGQNVTFRCDPISEHNRLYWYRQTLGQGPEFLTYFQNEAQLEKSRLLSDRFSAERPKGSFSTLEIQRTEQGDSAMYLCASSLPGDPYEQYFGPGTRLTVT.